These T cell receptor beta chains were read from a single sample in a study of OX40 agonist ivuxolimab in advanced cancers. Data came from immunoSEQ multiplex PCR; TCRdb stores just in-frame clones and leaves some out. The sample lists roughly 70,000 clones, just under 90% occurring once. The material sequenced was CD4+ or CD8+ T cells sorted from blood, taken in a trial of the OX40 agonist ivuxolimab. All receptors come from an adult with an advanced solid tumor such as melanoma, head and neck, liver or kidney cancer. The CDR3 runs from the conserved cysteine through the conserved F or W. The D gene is left open where the match is weak. Clone size, where shown, is once, few, many, or a class for clones that have expanded.

CDR3nt: TGTGCCAGCAGCCCGAGGGACAGGAGACAAGAGACCCAGTACTTC
CDR3aa: CASSPRDRRQETQYF
v_gene: TRBV7-9
d_gene: TRBD1
abundance: NA
j_gene: TRBJ2-5

CDR3nt: TGTGCCAGCAGTCCGCTAGCGGACTCCTACGAGCAGTACTTC
CDR3aa: CASSPLADSYEQYF
v_gene: TRBV28
d_gene: TRBD2
abundance: once
j_gene: TRBJ2-7

CDR3nt: TGTGCCAGCAGCCCCCGACTAGCGGGAGGGTCAAAAAACATTCAGTACTTC
CDR3aa: CASSPRLAGGSKNIQYF
v_gene: TRBV5-6
d_gene: TRBD2
abundance: NA
j_gene: TRBJ2-4

CDR3nt: TGCGCCAGCAGCCACATAGGGGGAGGTGAAGCTTTCTTT
CDR3aa: CASSHIGGGEAFF
v_gene: TRBV4-1
d_gene: NA
abundance: NA
j_gene: TRBJ1-1

CDR3nt: TGTGCCAGTAGTGCACCCCAGACAGAAACCTATGGCTACACCTTC
CDR3aa: CASSAPQTETYGYTF
v_gene: TRBV19
d_gene: NA
abundance: NA
j_gene: TRBJ1-2

CDR3nt: TGCGCCAGCAGCTTGACCCCCGAGAACACTGAAGCTTTCTTT
CDR3aa: CASSLTPENTEAFF
v_gene: TRBV5-1
d_gene: NA
abundance: NA
j_gene: TRBJ1-1

CDR3nt: TGCGCCAGCAGCTTCGAGGGGGGGCCTTTTGAGACCCAGTACTTC
CDR3aa: CASSFEGGPFETQYF
v_gene: TRBV5-1
d_gene: NA
abundance: NA
j_gene: TRBJ2-5

CDR3nt: TGTGCCAGCAGCCCCCGACAGGAACAAGAGACCCAGTACTTC
CDR3aa: CASSPRQEQETQYF
v_gene: TRBV7-2
d_gene: NA
abundance: NA
j_gene: TRBJ2-5

CDR3nt: TGTGCCAGCAGTCGAATGGAGGGGGAACTAGGAGCTTTCTTT
CDR3aa: CASSRMEGELGAFF
v_gene: TRBV25-1
d_gene: NA
abundance: NA
j_gene: TRBJ1-1

CDR3nt: TGTGCCAGCAGCTCGACACGTACCCTGAACACCGGGGAGCTGTTTTTT
CDR3aa: CASSSTRTLNTGELFF
v_gene: TRBV11-3
d_gene: NA
abundance: NA
j_gene: TRBJ2-2

CDR3nt: TGTGCCAGCAGTTTACGACAGGGTAAGCAGCCCCAGCATTTT
CDR3aa: CASSLRQGKQPQHF
v_gene: TRBV28
d_gene: TRBD1
abundance: NA
j_gene: TRBJ1-5

CDR3nt: TGCAGCGTCCCTGACAGGGATGGCTACACCTTC
CDR3aa: CSVPDRDGYTF
v_gene: TRBV29-1
d_gene: TRBD1
abundance: NA
j_gene: TRBJ1-2

CDR3nt: TGTGCCATCGGGGGGCGGACTAGCGGGACCGTGGACGAGCAGTACTTC
CDR3aa: CAIGGRTSGTVDEQYF
v_gene: TRBV10-3
d_gene: TRBD2
abundance: NA
j_gene: TRBJ2-7

CDR3nt: TGCGCCAGCAGCTTAAGCGGGGGGTTGGCGGATACGCAGTATTTT
CDR3aa: CASSLSGGLADTQYF
v_gene: TRBV5-1
d_gene: TRBD2
abundance: NA
j_gene: TRBJ2-3

CDR3nt: TGTGCCAGCAGCCAAGGAAGACTAGCTGCCAGGAATGAGCAGTTCTTC
CDR3aa: CASSQGRLAARNEQFF
v_gene: TRBV14
d_gene: TRBD2
abundance: NA
j_gene: TRBJ2-1

CDR3nt: TGTGCCAGCAGTGGCTATTTTTCGGACGTCTACGAGCAGTACTTC
CDR3aa: CASSGYFSDVYEQYF
v_gene: TRBV6-1
d_gene: NA
abundance: NA
j_gene: TRBJ2-7

CDR3nt: TGTGCCAGCAGCTCGGAGGGACAGGCCTATGGCTACACCTTC
CDR3aa: CASSSEGQAYGYTF
v_gene: TRBV5-6
d_gene: TRBD1
abundance: once
j_gene: TRBJ1-2

CDR3nt: TGTGCCGTGGCCCGCACGTATTTGACTGAAGCTTTCTTT
CDR3aa: CAVARTYLTEAFF
v_gene: TRBV6-1
d_gene: NA
abundance: NA
j_gene: TRBJ1-1

CDR3nt: TGTGCCAGCAGTTTAGACACCGGGGAGCTGTTTTTT
CDR3aa: CASSLDTGELFF
v_gene: TRBV27
d_gene: NA
abundance: NA
j_gene: TRBJ2-2

CDR3nt: TGTGCCAGCAGCTTGGATCCCGGGTGGGAAATAGAAGCTTTCTTT
CDR3aa: CASSLDPGWEIEAFF
v_gene: TRBV5-4
d_gene: NA
abundance: NA
j_gene: TRBJ1-1

CDR3nt: TGTGCCAGTCTCCGGGACAGGGTCCAGCCCCAGCATTTT
CDR3aa: CASLRDRVQPQHF
v_gene: TRBV27
d_gene: TRBD1
abundance: once
j_gene: TRBJ1-5

CDR3nt: TGTGCCAGCAGCTTAGACCTTAGCGGGACGGGCGAGCAGTACTTC
CDR3aa: CASSLDLSGTGEQYF
v_gene: TRBV13
d_gene: TRBD2
abundance: NA
j_gene: TRBJ2-7

CDR3nt: TGTGCCAGCAGCCCGCCCGGAGGCCCGAACTATGGCTACACCTTC
CDR3aa: CASSPPGGPNYGYTF
v_gene: TRBV9
d_gene: NA
abundance: NA
j_gene: TRBJ1-2

CDR3nt: TGTGCTAGTGGTTTGGGTCCCTACAATGAGCAGTTCTTC
CDR3aa: CASGLGPYNEQFF
v_gene: TRBV12-5
d_gene: NA
abundance: NA
j_gene: TRBJ2-1